These T cell receptor beta chains were read from a single sample in a study of beta chain features in type 1 diabetes. The protocol was immunoSEQ multiplex PCR, while the TCRdb copy is restricted to in-frame clones and leaves out a portion. The sample holds a few hundred thousand clones, approximately 13% seen once. Material: naive CD4+ T cells from blood. The receptors shown here come from a man younger than 40 in good health. Both conserved end residues are part of each CDR3. Some rows have no size entry. The others give once, few or many, or a class for an expanded clone.

CDR3 length	V gene	J gene	clone size	CDR3 protein
13	TRBV7-2	TRBJ1-2	-	CASSSSRQGDYTF
14	TRBV7-3	TRBJ2-3	few	CASSTAGGPNTQYF
14	TRBV18	TRBJ2-3	-	CASSPPSGTDTQYF
15	TRBV15	TRBJ2-4	few	CATSTRPPGQNIQYF
15	TRBV4-1	TRBJ2-5	-	CASSQEREAKGTQYF
15	TRBV4-2	TRBJ2-3	-	CASSQGRAGTDTQYF
13	TRBV7-9	TRBJ1-5	-	CASSLGQGQPQHF
16	TRBV5-4	TRBJ2-3	-	CASSAIGLAGTDTQYF
15	TRBV19	TRBJ2-5	few	CASNSRDRGQETQYF
15	TRBV19	TRBJ2-7	-	CASSMAAGRWHEQYF
11	TRBV18	TRBJ1-1	few	CASSVDTEAFF
12	TRBV9	TRBJ1-2	few	CASSVGGSGYTF
11	TRBV7-2	TRBJ2-5	-	CASRVRGTQYF
13	TRBV5-1	TRBJ1-2	-	CASSFGQNYGYTF
16	TRBV4-3	TRBJ2-5	few	CASSLGGAGSRETQYF
14	TRBV19	TRBJ1-6	few	CASRTGTANSPLHF
16	TRBV9	TRBJ1-1	few	CASSVGLRTGDTEAFF
12	TRBV19	TRBJ1-2	-	CASRHVMGGYTF
14	TRBV7-7	TRBJ2-5	-	CASSLDHKQETQYF
18	TRBV7-9	TRBJ2-3	-	CASSLFAGSLRSTDTQYF
15	TRBV7-9	TRBJ2-5	-	CASSLETSGQETQYF
15	TRBV11-2	TRBJ2-2	few	CASRNRQGGTGELFF
13	TRBV7-9	TRBJ1-5	few	CASSSTGNQPQHF
15	TRBV19	TRBJ2-3	-	CASSTGTGPTDTQYF
11	TRBV5-1	TRBJ2-7	few	CASKSNYEQYF
15	TRBV14	TRBJ1-6	-	CASSQGWTENSPLHF
12	TRBV6-5	TRBJ2-3	-	CASRRNPDTQYF
12	TRBV6-6	TRBJ2-1	-	CAIRDRANEQFF
14	TRBV7-9	TRBJ2-3	few	CASSLGQYLDTQYF
16	TRBV5-1	TRBJ2-4	-	CASSPMRDLAKNIQYF
13	TRBV6-5	TRBJ1-2	-	CASSPVARPGYTF
15	TRBV5-1	TRBJ2-7	few	CASSLSGTETYEQYF
13	TRBV18	TRBJ1-1	few	CASSPKGFTEAFF
16	TRBV5-6	TRBJ1-2	few	CASSDWGRHLNYGYTF
12	TRBV6-5	TRBJ2-6	-	CASSRGANVLTF
13	TRBV29-1	TRBJ1-2	few	CSVDSPGPYGYTF
12	TRBV6-5	TRBJ1-1	-	CASGRPGTEAFF
12	TRBV29-1	TRBJ1-1	many	CSVDNQNTEAFF
17	TRBV5-6	TRBJ2-1	-	CASSLDAWGTGDNEQFF
11	TRBV20-1	TRBJ1-2	-	CSAIGGQDGTF
14	TRBV5-6	TRBJ2-5	-	CASSKQVNGETQYF
12	TRBV18	TRBJ1-1	-	CASSPVGTEAFF
17	TRBV15	TRBJ2-4	-	CATSKLRGANAKNIQYF
14	TRBV14	TRBJ1-2	few	CASSPRTGGYGYTF
15	TRBV18	TRBJ1-5	few	CASSQQGAGNQPQHF
15	TRBV9	TRBJ2-2	-	CASSVVAGASGELFF
17	TRBV7-9	TRBJ2-3	-	CASSLRRLAGSTDTQYF
14	TRBV6-6	TRBJ2-7	few	CASAETGGTYEQYF
15	TRBV18	TRBJ1-4	few	CASSPVLGGWEKLFF
14	TRBV30	TRBJ1-3	-	CAWRRKSSGNTIYF
12	TRBV7-9	TRBJ1-2	-	CASSAGQGGYTF
13	TRBV5-6	TRBJ1-5	few	CASSPGSNQPQHF
13	TRBV23-1	TRBJ2-2	-	CASSQFPRGELFF
15	TRBV7-2	TRBJ2-7	few	CASSLGPSWGYEQYF
13	TRBV25-1	TRBJ1-5	few	CASSDDRVEPQHF
12	TRBV6-5	TRBJ1-4	-	CASSSAGEKLFF
15	TRBV7-6	TRBJ1-5	few	CASSLTSGGNQPQHF
14	TRBV27	TRBJ2-1	few	CASRQRTSYNEQFF
16	TRBV5-1	TRBJ2-5	-	CASSLRLAGYQETQYF